These 17 T cell receptor beta chains were all obtained from the same sample, sequenced in a study of CD8 T cells in Susac syndrome. Reverse transcription of about 0.5 to 1 ug RNA was performed with random hexamers. One entry per CDR3 protein results from TCRdb running MiXCR on the immunoSEQ multiplex PCR reads. The sample carries about 140,000 distinct CDR3 sequences, about 95% recorded once. The sequenced sample was CD4+ T cells from PBMCs. The origin of the receptors is a human donor with Susac syndrome.

This chain uses TRBV4-2 with TRBJ2-1; 8 nucleotides agree with TRBD2. The CDR3 covers 16 residues. Trimming at V came to 1 base and at J to 6 bases, leaving 8 bases not matched to a gene. The germline V gene has CDR1 LGHNA and CDR2 YNFKEQ. The CDR3 DNA reads TGTGCCAGCAGCCAAGTATCGGGAGGGACCAGCAATGAGCAGTTCTTC. Encoded protein: CASSQVSGGTSNEQFF.

The chain recombines TRBV12-3 or TRBV12-4 with TRBJ2-5; TRBD1 aligns across 8 bases. The CDR3 is made up of 15 amino acids. The trim removed 6 bases at V and 5 bases at J, leaving 11 bases unmatched. Written as DNA, the CDR3 is TGTGCCAGCAGCCCCGACAAGGACAGGGATGAGACCCAGTACTTC. Encoded protein: CASSPDKDRDETQYF.

V usage is TRBV4-3 and J usage is TRBJ1-1; possible D gene TRBD1, 5 bases. Germline V lookup: CDR1 LGHNA, CDR2 YSLEER. V was cut by 0 bases and J by 5 bases, with 13 bases left in between. The CDR3 contains 15 residues. The CDR3 nucleotides are TGCGCCAGCAGCCAAGATGGTGCAGGGAGAACTGAAGCTTTCTTT. Residues: CASSQDGAGRTEAFF.

The sample holds one count of this clonotype. The chain links TRBV5-1 to TRBJ2-3, with D perhaps matching TRBD1 (6 bases). The germline V and J ends were trimmed by 0 bases and 5 bases, with 13 bases remaining between them. Germline V gene data show CDR1 as SGHRS and CDR2 as YFSETQ. This CDR3 is built from 15 residues. Here the CDR3 reads CASSLARGSGDTQYF. The CDR3 DNA reads as TGCGCCAGCAGCTTGGCCAGGGGATCGGGAGATACGCAGTATTTT.

The chain carries TRBV7-6 and TRBJ2-1, with TRBD1 identical over 9 bases. This CDR3 region has 15 residues. The germline V gene has CDR1 SGHVS and CDR2 FNYEAQ. J lost 5 bases, V lost 5 bases, and 7 bases had no gene match. CDR3 sequence reads: CASSRPGQGNNEQFF. The CDR3 DNA follows: TGTGCCAGCAGCCGCCCGGGACAGGGTAACAATGAGCAGTTCTTC.

The chain uses TRBV6-5 and TRBJ2-7, with 9 bases that match TRBD1. The CDR3 sequence is 14 residues long. The germline CDR1 and CDR2 sequences are MNHEY and SVGAGI. Trimming at V came to 6 bases and at J to 6 bases, leaving 9 bases not matched to a gene. The CDR3 loop is CASRGTGRSPEQYF. Written as DNA, the CDR3 is TGTGCCAGCAGAGGGACAGGGCGTTCACCCGAGCAGTACTTC.

The CDR3 nucleotides read TGTGCCAGCAGTGTGGGGACAAGGCAAAGCTCTGAAGCTTTCTTT. Its protein is CASSVGTRQSSEAFF. The chain links TRBV2 to TRBJ1-1; weak D call: TRBD1 (6 bases). Germline CDR1 SNHLY, CDR2 FYNNEI. The ends were cut back, 4 bases at V and 6 bases at J, with 18 bases in the middle. The CDR3 has 15 amino acids.

J is TRBJ1-1 and V is TRBV30; a possible D gene is TRBD1 (6 bases). CDR3 length equals 14 residues. V was trimmed by 4 bases and J by 5 bases, leaving 17 bases between them. The germline V gene encodes CDR1 GTSNPN and CDR2 SVGIG (reference sequence). The CDR3 DNA reads TGTGCCTGGAAAGTGCTGGGGGCGAGGACTGAAGCTTTCTTT. The encoded protein is CAWKVLGARTEAFF. The variable domain in full, completed from reference TRBV30 and TRBJ1-1, reads SQTIHQWPATLVQPVGSPLSLECTVEGTSNPNLYWYRQAAGRGLQLLFYSVGIGQISSEVPQNLSASRPQDRQFILSSKKLLLSDSGFYLCAWKVLGARTEAFFGQGTRLTVV.

The V call is TRBV3-1, the J call TRBJ1-2, with D unclear. V was pared by 4 bases and J by 7 bases, with 13 bases between. The CDR3 sequence is 13 residues long. Germline CDR1 and CDR2: LGHDT and YNNKEL (reference sequence). CDR3 region: CASSPAQSGGYTF. The CDR3 nucleotides are TGTGCCAGCAGCCCCGCGCAGTCTGGTGGCTACACCTTC.

The CDR3 region is CASSVDSRGTANYGYTF. The DNA of the CDR3 is TGTGCCAGCAGCGTAGATAGCAGGGGGACAGCTAACTATGGCTACACCTTC. This chain connects TRBV9 to TRBJ1-2; 7 nucleotides agree with TRBD1. The CDR3 spans 17 residues. CDR1 is SGDLS and CDR2 is YYNGEE in the germline V gene. The trim removed 0 bases at V and 0 bases at J, leaving 8 bases unmatched. The variable domain in full, with the rest retrieved from reference TRBV9 and TRBJ1-2, is DSGVTQTPKHLITATGQRVTLRCSPRSGDLSVYWYQQSLDQGLQFLIQYYNGEERAKGNILERFSAQQFPDLHSELNLSSLELGDSALYFCASSVDSRGTANYGYTFGSGTRLTVV.

The sample holds a few counts of this clonotype. V gene TRBV6-6 combines with J gene TRBJ2-4; tentatively, D is TRBD2 (5 bases). V lost 2 bases and J lost 1, with 9 bases in between. The germline gives CDR1 MNHNY, CDR2 SVGAGI (reference sequence). The CDR3 is made up of 15 amino acids. DNA for the CDR3: TGTGCCAGCAGTTACCTAGCTCGGGCCAAAAACATTCAGTACTTC. Translating it yields CASSYLARAKNIQYF.

The rearrangement uses TRBV30 and TRBJ1-2; D is uncertain. From germline, CDR1 is GTSNPN and CDR2 SVGIG (reference sequence). CDR3 length: 15 amino acids. V was pared by 2 bases and J by 0 bases, with 13 bases between. CDR3 sequence: CAWSPVGRANYGYTF. In DNA, the CDR3 is TGTGCCTGGAGTCCCGTGGGCAGAGCTAACTATGGCTACACCTTC.

Many counts were recorded for this clonotype. The J gene is TRBJ2-7, the V gene TRBV7-2; 8 bases agree with TRBD2. J gave up 9 bases and V 2 bases, and 6 bases lay outside the gene matches. The germline V gene has CDR1 SGHTA and CDR2 FQGNSA. CDR3 size: 13 residues. CDR3 DNA sequence: TGTGCCAGCAGCTTACCGGGAGGGAGGGTGCAGTACTTC. Translated, it gives CASSLPGGRVQYF.

The chain couples TRBV12-3 or TRBV12-4 to TRBJ1-1, with a possible D match to TRBD1 (6 bases). The V end lost 6 bases, the J end lost 6 bases, and 11 bases lay between the germline ends. This CDR3 region has 12 residues. The CDR3 spells CASRLGGPEAFF. CDR3 DNA: TGTGCCAGCAGGCTCGGGGGCCCTGAAGCTTTCTTT.

This sequence joins TRBV7-2 and TRBJ2-7, with D unclear. CDR1 SGHTA and CDR2 FQGNSA come from the germline V gene. With 2 bases removed from V and 3 bases from J, the gap between germline ends came to 11 bases. This CDR3 region has 14 residues. This chain's CDR3 is CASSLIRRNYEQYF. The CDR3 DNA sequence: TGTGCCAGCAGCTTAATCCGACGGAACTACGAGCAGTACTTC.

The chain links TRBV15 to TRBJ2-3; D perhaps matches TRBD1 (5 bases). V was pared by 1 base and J by 5 bases, with 10 bases between. Germline-derived CDR1 and CDR2 are LNHNV and YYDKDF (reference sequence). The CDR3 contains 14 residues. The CDR3: CATSRATAKDTQYF. CDR3 DNA sequence: TGTGCCACCAGCAGAGCGACAGCGAAAGATACGCAGTATTTT. The variable domain in full, completed from reference TRBV15 and TRBJ2-3, reads DAMVIQNPRYQVTQFGKPVTLSCSQTLNHNVMYWYQQKSSQAPKLLFHYYDKDFNNEADTPDNFQSRRPNTSFCFLDIRSPGLGDTAMYLCATSRATAKDTQYFGPGTRLTVL.

The CDR3 region has the DNA TGTGCCAGCAGCGTAAATCCCATGGATGGCTACACCTTC. It encodes CASSVNPMDGYTF. The gene calls are TRBV9 and TRBJ1-2; no reliable D call. The germline CDR1 and CDR2 sequences are SGDLS and YYNGEE. The CDR3 sequence is 13 residues long. V shed 1 base and J shed 6 bases, with 10 bases lying between them.